This record looks at one T cell receptor (beta chain) sequence and its context. The table lists this clonotype with a few counts. Its antigen specificity is not known. Base qualities are not recorded, but no much larger clone differs from it by a single base. Library prep was done by 5' RACE. TCRdb names Illumina HiSeq 2500 as the instrument used. A second PCR of roughly 6 to 11 cycles was run with a J-beta primer mix and a sample-barcoded 5' primer. Each TCR beta cDNA molecule received a unique molecular identifier from a template-switch 5' adaptor carrying 12 random nucleotides. Each sample yielded at least 3 million CDR3-containing paired-end reads. All of the RNA was converted into first-strand cDNA using the Mint cDNA synthesis kit, with a TRBC-specific oligonucleotide serving as the primer. Following uracil-DNA glycosylase treatment, all cDNA underwent a first 18-cycle PCR with the universal primers M1SS and BC2_uni_R. The source study handled its data this way. Normalization of each sample was performed by random selection of 1 million high-quality reads, each carrying a distinct molecular identifier. Instead of being binned into consensus sequences, reads that shared molecular identifiers were thrown out. MiTCR, with a Q25 quality threshold and the strictest error-elimination algorithm, was used for CDR3 identification, clonotype clustering and error correction. Lower-bound total TCR beta diversity was estimated with a nonparametric unseen species model using Euler transformation. TCRdb ran its own pipeline on the public reads, namely fastp trimming at Q25 and MiXCR clone calling, and kept in-frame beta chains. Rows are unified per CDR3 protein, each entry keeping the most common DNA and genes. TCRdb's processing, not the study's, gives the V and J calls here. This sample has about 570,000 distinct CDR3 sequences in its table, and around 27% of those were observed once. In total, the top ten clones hold about 3.9% of the sample.

Donors were about 36 systemically healthy Caucasian individuals from Russia aged roughly 6 to 90 years. Ten milliliters of peripheral blood were drawn from each donor into EDTA-treated Vacutainer tubes. Ficoll-Paque density-gradient centrifugation was used to isolate PBMCs, with at least 6 million per sample. Total RNA was extracted from PBMCs with Trizol reagent, with at least 6 micrograms obtained per sample. Naive CD45RAhigh/CD27high T cell percentages were measured by flow cytometry on a PBMC aliquot from every donor. This specimen comes from a study of blood T cells in healthy people across ages (dated by TCRdb to between 2014 and 2017). Broadly, across the study: In model experiments, roughly one uniquely barcoded TCR beta cDNA molecule per two T cells was captured by template switching. Using deep sequencing normalized with unique cDNA molecular identifiers, the study measured how TCR beta repertoire diversity changes with age. Four age groups were formed from the donors: young (average approximately 15 years), middle-aged (approximately 40), aged (62) and long-lived (less than 85). Using the same blood draw, the study looked at two additional independent replicas of 1 million unique cDNA reads for two donors, one aged 18 to 30 and the other aged 80 or older.

The junction shows trimming of 5 bases on V and 5 bases on J, and the gene matches do not reach 4 bases of it. CDR1 and CDR2, looked up from the germline V gene (reference sequence), are MNHNY and SVGAGI. Inclusive of the bounding cysteine and phenylalanine, the CDR3 is 13 residues long. The retained sequence is limited to the CDR3, 39 bases, with the frame set at the first base. What the research found in general, with its limitations: Compared with the aged group, the long-lived group had more naive CD4+ T cells, fewer expanded clones and increased TCR diversity, suggesting age selection. Total diversity estimates from one million sequenced T cells were considered lower bounds and underestimates. As age increased, observed TCR beta diversity per million T cells dropped in a roughly linear way, and a significant reduction was already evident by age around 41. A strong correlation was found between observed TCR beta diversity and the percentage of naive T cells measured by flow cytometry. Because donor CMV infection status was unknown, age-related changes in expanded clonotypes were potentially confounded. Since profiling was done on bulk unsorted PBMCs, naive and antigen-experienced compartments could not be conclusively compared.

These sequences were also reported in another study, on T cells of mothers and their children. As the second publication notes: Nine systemically healthy Caucasian individuals served as donors, namely three mothers together with their six children. cDNA synthesis consumed the entire amount of extracted RNA, loaded at approximately 1.6 ug RNA in each 15 ul reaction. Sample barcodes and 2-4 random nucleotides were added via the M1S primer in the second PCR. Over 8.5 million TCR beta CDR3 reads were obtained for each mother, and some 3.1 million reads were obtained for each child. Thymic selection similarly shapes TCR recombination output in related and unrelated pairs, with minor effect from inherited differences. Normalized repertoire overlap was always found to be slightly, but never significantly, higher in related mother-child pairs than in unrelated mother-child pairs. No persistent microchimeric T cell clones were detected, at a sensitivity of around 97 clones per million clonotypes. The study used deep NGS to compare TCR beta repertoires of mothers and children, seeking features distinguishing related mother-child pairs from unrelated individuals. On average, the children were around 11 +/- 4 years old, while the mothers were approximately 40 +/- 4 years old. After adapter ligation with NEBNext reagents, the libraries were sequenced on Illumina HiSeq 2000 with 100+100 nt paired-end reads. To avoid cross-contamination, the mother libraries and the child libraries were prepared a month apart and sequenced in separate runs. Each donor had between roughly 450,000 and 2,300,000 distinct TCR beta clonotypes identified. Naive TCR beta clonotypes were estimated from low-frequency clonotypes matched to each donor's FACS-determined naive share, without sorting.

Specimen: blood. The chain joins TRBV6-6 to TRBJ1-1; TRBD1 aligns with 8 central bases. The source of this sequence is a boy younger than 10 in good health. The CDR3 protein is CASSRTGRTEAFF. The DNA sequence is TGTGCCAGCAGTCGGACAGGGCGAACTGAAGCTTTCTTT.